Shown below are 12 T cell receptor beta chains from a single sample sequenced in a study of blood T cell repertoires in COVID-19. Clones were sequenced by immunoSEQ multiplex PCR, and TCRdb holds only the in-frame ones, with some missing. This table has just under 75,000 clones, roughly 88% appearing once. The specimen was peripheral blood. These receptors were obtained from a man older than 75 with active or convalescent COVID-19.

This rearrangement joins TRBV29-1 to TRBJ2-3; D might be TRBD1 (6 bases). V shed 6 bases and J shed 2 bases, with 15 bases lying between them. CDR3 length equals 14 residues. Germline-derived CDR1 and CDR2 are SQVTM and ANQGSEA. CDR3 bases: TGCAGCGTCTCCGACAGGCCATTCACAGATACGCAGTATTTT. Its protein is CSVSDRPFTDTQYF.

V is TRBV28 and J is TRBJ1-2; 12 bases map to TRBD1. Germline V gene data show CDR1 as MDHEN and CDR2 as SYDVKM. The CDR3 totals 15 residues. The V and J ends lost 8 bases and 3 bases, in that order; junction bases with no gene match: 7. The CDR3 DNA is TGTGCCAGCCGCCCGGGACAGGGGGCCCACTATGGCTACACCTTC. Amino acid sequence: CASRPGQGAHYGYTF.

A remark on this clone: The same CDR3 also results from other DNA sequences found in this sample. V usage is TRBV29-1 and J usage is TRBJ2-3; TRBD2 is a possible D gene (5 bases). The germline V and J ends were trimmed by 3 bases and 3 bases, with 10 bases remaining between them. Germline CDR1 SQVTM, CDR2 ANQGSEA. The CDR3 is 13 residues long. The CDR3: CSVDSGFTDTQYF. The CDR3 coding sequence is TGCAGCGTTGACTCGGGGTTTACAGATACGCAGTATTTT.

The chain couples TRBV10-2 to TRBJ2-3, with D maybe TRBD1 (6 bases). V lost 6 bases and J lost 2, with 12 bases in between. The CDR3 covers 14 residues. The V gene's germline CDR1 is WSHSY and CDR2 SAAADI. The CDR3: CASRETGPTDTQYF. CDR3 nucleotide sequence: TGCGCCAGCAGAGAGACAGGCCCCACAGATACGCAGTATTTT.

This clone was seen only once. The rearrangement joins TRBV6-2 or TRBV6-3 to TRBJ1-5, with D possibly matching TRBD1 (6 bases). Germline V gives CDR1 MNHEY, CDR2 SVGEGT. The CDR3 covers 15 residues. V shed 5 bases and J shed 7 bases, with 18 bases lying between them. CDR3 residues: CASSRSGTKEQPQHF. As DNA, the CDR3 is TGTGCCAGCAGTCGATCCGGGACAAAAGAACAGCCCCAGCATTTT.

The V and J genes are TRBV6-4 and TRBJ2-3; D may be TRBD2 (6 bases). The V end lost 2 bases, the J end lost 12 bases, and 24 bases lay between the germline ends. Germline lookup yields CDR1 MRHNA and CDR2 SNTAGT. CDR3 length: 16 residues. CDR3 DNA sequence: TGTGCCAGCAGTGACAACTTGAGGAGTAAAGGACTACCCCAGTATTTT. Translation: CASSDNLRSKGLPQYF.

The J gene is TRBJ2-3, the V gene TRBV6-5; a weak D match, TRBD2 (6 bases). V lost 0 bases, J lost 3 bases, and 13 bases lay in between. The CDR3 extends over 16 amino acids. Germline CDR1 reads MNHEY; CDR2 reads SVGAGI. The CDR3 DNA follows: TGTGCCAGCAGTTACTCGGGACTCCCCGTAACAGATACGCAGTATTTT. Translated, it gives CASSYSGLPVTDTQYF.

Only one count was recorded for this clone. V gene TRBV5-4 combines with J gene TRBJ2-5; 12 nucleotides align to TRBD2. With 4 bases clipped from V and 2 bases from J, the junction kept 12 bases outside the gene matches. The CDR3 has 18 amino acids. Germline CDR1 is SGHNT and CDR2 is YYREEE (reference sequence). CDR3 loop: CASSLWSSGGARQETQYF. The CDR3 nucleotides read TGTGCCAGCAGCCTGTGGTCTAGCGGGGGGGCTCGGCAAGAGACCCAGTACTTC. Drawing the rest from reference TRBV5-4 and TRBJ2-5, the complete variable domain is ETGVTQSPTHLIKTRGQQVTLRCSSQSGHNTVSWYQQALGQGPQFIFQYYREEENGRGNFPPRFSGLQFPNYSSELNVNALELDDSALYLCASSLWSSGGARQETQYFGPGTRLLVL.

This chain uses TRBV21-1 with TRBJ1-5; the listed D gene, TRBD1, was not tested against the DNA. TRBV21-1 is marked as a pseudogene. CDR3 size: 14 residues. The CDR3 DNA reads TGTGCCAGCAGCAGTCTTTGTGGGGCTCAGCCCCAGCATTTT. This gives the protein CASSSLCGAQPQHF.

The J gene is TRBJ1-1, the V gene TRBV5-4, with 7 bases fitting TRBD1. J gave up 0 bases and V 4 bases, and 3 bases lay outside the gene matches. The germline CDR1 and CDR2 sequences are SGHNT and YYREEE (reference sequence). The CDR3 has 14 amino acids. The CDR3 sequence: CASSRTGLNTEAFF. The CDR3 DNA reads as TGTGCCAGCAGCCGGACAGGATTGAACACTGAAGCTTTCTTT.

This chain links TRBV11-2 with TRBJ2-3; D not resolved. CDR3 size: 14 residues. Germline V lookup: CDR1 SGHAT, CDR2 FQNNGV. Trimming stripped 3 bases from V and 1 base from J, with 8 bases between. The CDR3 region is CASSFGSGTDTQYF. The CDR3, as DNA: TGTGCCAGCAGCTTCGGCAGCGGCACAGATACGCAGTATTTT.

The CDR3 loop reads CASSGQGKTEAFF. The CDR3, as DNA: TGTGCCAGCAGTGGACAGGGGAAGACTGAAGCTTTCTTT. The chain links TRBV5-8 to TRBJ1-1; 9 bases fit TRBD1. Germline V gene sequence: CDR1 SGHTS, CDR2 YDEGEE. This CDR3 region has 13 residues. After removal of 5 bases from V and 5 bases from J, the junction contained 4 bases not matched to a gene.